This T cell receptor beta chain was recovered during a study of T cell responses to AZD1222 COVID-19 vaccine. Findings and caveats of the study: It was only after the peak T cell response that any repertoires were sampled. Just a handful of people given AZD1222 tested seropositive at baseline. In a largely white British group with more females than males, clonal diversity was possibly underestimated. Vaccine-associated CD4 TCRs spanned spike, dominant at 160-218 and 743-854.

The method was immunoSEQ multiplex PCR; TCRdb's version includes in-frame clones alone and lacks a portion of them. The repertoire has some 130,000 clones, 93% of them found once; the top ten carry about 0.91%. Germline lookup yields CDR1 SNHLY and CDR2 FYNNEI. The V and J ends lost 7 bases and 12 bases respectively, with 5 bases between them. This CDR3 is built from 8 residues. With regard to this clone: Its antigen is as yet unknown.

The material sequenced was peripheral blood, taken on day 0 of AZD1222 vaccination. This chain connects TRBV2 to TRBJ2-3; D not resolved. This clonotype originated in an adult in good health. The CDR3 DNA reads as TGTGCCAGCATGGATCAGTATTTT. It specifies CASMDQYF.